The T cell receptor (beta chain) under discussion was sequenced for a study of T-cell reconstitution after alpha-beta-depleted transplantation in children. Ten or more counts support this clonotype. What it binds is not known. As it was prepared, the TCRbeta library received unique molecular identifiers. TCRdb reprocessed the PCR reads with MiXCR, giving one entry per CDR3 protein. The data show about 210,000 distinct CDR3 sequences, around a sixth seen once. CDR1 and CDR2 from the germline V gene are SGHNT and YENEEA. CDR3 length equals 16 residues. V was clipped by 3 bases and J by 6 bases, with 20 bases between them. Regarding the study as a whole: Fresh T-cell production supplied most of the T-cell counts and diversity seen one year after transplant.

This clonotype was obtained from a male patient between 2 and 10 years old who had a stem cell transplant for acute lymphoblastic leukemia, so the T cells may come from the graft donor. The chain is built from TRBV11-3 and TRBJ1-2, with TRBD1 as a possible D gene (6 bases). The source was PBMCs, mostly from graft donor cells, collected 360 days after TCRalphabeta/CD19-depleted stem cell transplant. The CDR3 DNA sequence: TGTGCCAGCAGCTTGCGCGCCGGCAGGGGAAGGGATGGCTACACCTTC. Protein product: CASSLRAGRGRDGYTF.